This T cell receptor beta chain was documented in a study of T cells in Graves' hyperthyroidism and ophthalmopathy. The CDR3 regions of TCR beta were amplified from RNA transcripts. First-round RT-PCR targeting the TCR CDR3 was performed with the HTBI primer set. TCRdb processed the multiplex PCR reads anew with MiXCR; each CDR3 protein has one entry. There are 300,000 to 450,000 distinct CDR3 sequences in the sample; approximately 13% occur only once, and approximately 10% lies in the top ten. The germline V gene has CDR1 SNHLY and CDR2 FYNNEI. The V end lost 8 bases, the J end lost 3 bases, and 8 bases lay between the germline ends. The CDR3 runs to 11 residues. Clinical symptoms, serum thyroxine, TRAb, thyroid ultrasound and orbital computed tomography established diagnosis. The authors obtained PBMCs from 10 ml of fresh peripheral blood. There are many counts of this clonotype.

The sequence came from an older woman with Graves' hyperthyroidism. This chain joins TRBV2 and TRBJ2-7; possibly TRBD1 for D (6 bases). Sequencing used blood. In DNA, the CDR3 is TGTGCCAGCGGGGGCATCTACGAGCAGTACTTC. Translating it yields CASGGIYEQYF.